Detailed here is one TCR beta chain. The CDR3 loop spans 18 amino acids. Germline lookup yields CDR1 LGHNA and CDR2 YSLEER. Every TCR library used approximately 4,000 ng of total RNA. TCRdb re-called the 5' RACE reads, yielding one record per CDR3 amino acid sequence without DNA. The table lists under 150,000 distinct CDR3 sequences. This sample was taken from a study of monozygotic twins with inflammatory bowel disease. The clonotype was recovered from a human donor with ulcerative colitis or Crohn's disease, or a healthy co-twin of an affected twin (not recorded which). The sequencing sample was made of blood. The chain links TRBV4-3 to TRBJ2-2. This CDR3 reads CASSQEVKGSVNTGELFF.